This T cell receptor (beta chain) was captured in a study of a mutant IDH1 vaccine in newly diagnosed glioma listed by TCRdb under 2021. Notes on the research overall: Patients received eight vaccinations in weeks 1, 3, 5, 7, 11, 15, 19 and 23, corresponding to visits V03 through V10. In the chemotherapy-containing groups, vaccination started alongside temozolomide cycles, whereas in patients who had radiotherapy alone it started 4-6 weeks after radiotherapy. Of the approximately 35 treated patients, roughly 60% were male and 37.5% were female, and the mean age was roughly 40 years. Prior to enrollment, patients had been given standard therapy consisting of radiotherapy alone, temozolomide alone, or radiochemotherapy with temozolomide, with the combination given to most patients. Six visits were used for peripheral blood collection: V03 (baseline), V05, V07, V10, V12 and V13. For exploratory analyses, longitudinal TCRB deep sequencing was carried out in some 25 treated patients wherever samples were available. Overall study outcomes, separate from this receptor: Selection of PBMC samples for TCRB deep sequencing was based on availability. The authors stated that sample limitations prevented analyses of patient blood samples from being reproduced. Pseudoprogression appeared unrelated to alterations in the top peripheral T cell clonotypes detected by TCRB sequencing. Immune responses induced by the vaccine were seen in more than 85% of patients across multiple MHC alleles.

The label giving this sample's time point can be read as: week 11, during vaccination. Each vaccine dose was 300 ug of a 20-mer mutant IDH1 peptide in Montanide, given subcutaneously with topical imiquimod. The donors had newly diagnosed IDH1-mutant astrocytomas of WHO grade 3 or 4 that showed loss of nuclear ATRX. The samples were drawn from NOA16, a multicentre, single-arm, open-label phase I trial in Germany that tested a mutant IDH1 peptide vaccine in humans for the first time. The DNeasy Blood and Tissue Kit was used to extract genomic DNA from EDTA blood for TCRB sequencing. Libraries came from the immunoSEQ multiplex PCR assay. Following the manufacturer's protocol, the hsTCRB Kit was used to amplify rearranged TCR beta chain sequences. Sequencing of TCRB libraries was carried out on an Illumina MiSeq. Per the authors' processing: Demultiplexing, trimming and gene mapping were performed with the kit vendor's proprietary platform. Held by TCRdb, this immuneACCESS table contains in-frame sequences only and omits some clones. Under half of the omission traces to an unresolved V gene where checked; the cause of the rest is unknown. V and J calls and clone size are given by that table; D and trimming were obtained from the DNA. This sample comprises about 21,000 clones, approximately 89% of them detected only once. Around 5.7% of the sample is taken by the ten largest.

Including cysteine and phenylalanine, the CDR3 has 16 amino acids. Only the CDR3 portion is preserved as DNA: 48 bases, with reading frame beginning at the first base. Ends trimmed: V by 1 base, J by 2 bases; bases unmatched to a gene: 1. CDR1 and CDR2 are drawn from the germline V gene: LGHNA, YSLEER. A remark on this clone: Its antigen remains undetermined. The record has no base qualities; no much larger clone is one base away.

The TCR comes from a woman between 40 and 55 years old with glioma. The sample was PBMCs, taken from a glioma patient whose treatment included an IDH1 peptide vaccine. This sequence uses TRBV4-3 and TRBJ2-1, with 11 bases matching TRBD2. The base sequence is TGCGCCAGCAGCCAAGCACTAGCGGGGGCCTACAATGAGCAGTTCTTC. This sequence encodes CASSQALAGAYNEQFF.